The 25 T cell receptor beta chains below were found in one sample sequenced in a study of T cells in Graves' hyperthyroidism and ophthalmopathy. RNA transcripts served as the template for amplifying TCR beta CDR3 regions. In the first-round RT-PCR of the TCR CDR3, the HTBI primer set was used. TCRdb reprocessed the multiplex PCR reads via MiXCR and lists one record per CDR3 protein. The sample comprises a few hundred thousand distinct CDR3 sequences, roughly an eighth of which are singletons, and about 5% rests with the top ten. The sample comprised blood. These receptors came from a young woman with Graves' hyperthyroidism.

This chain uses TRBV6-2 or TRBV6-3 with TRBJ2-7, with 10 bases that match TRBD2. Germline CDR1 reads MNHEY; CDR2 reads SVGEGT. This CDR3 spans 14 amino acids. V gave up 6 bases and J gave up 4 bases; unmatched junction bases: 6. CDR3 nucleotides: TGTGCCAGCAGCAATAGCGGGAGGATTTACGAGCAGTACTTC. It yields the protein CASSNSGRIYEQYF.

This clonotype has only a few counts. The rearrangement joins TRBV20-1 to TRBJ1-6, with D perhaps TRBD1 (5 bases). Germline V gives CDR1 DFQATT, CDR2 SNEGSKA (reference sequence). Trimming pared 0 bases from V and 8 bases from J, leaving 11 bases between. The CDR3 length is 14 residues. The CDR3 DNA is TGCAGTGCTAGAGAGGCCGCAGGGCATTCACCCCTCCACTTT. Protein: CSAREAAGHSPLHF.

This clonotype was detected a few times. A much larger clone lies one base from this, so it may be a read error. J is TRBJ2-1 and V is TRBV7-9, with 9 bases lining up with TRBD1. This CDR3 spans 14 amino acids. Germline V CDR1 and CDR2: SEHNR, FQNEAQ (reference sequence). CDR3 in DNA: TGTGTCAGCATAGGACAGGGGTTCTACAATGAGCAGTTCTTC. This codes for CVSIGQGFYNEQFF. Complete variable domain (other parts from reference TRBV7-9 and TRBJ2-1): DTGVSQNPRHKITKRGQNVTFRCDPISEHNRLYWYRQTLGQGPEFLTYFQNEAQLEKSRLLSDRFSAERPKGSFSTLEIQRTEQGDSAMYLCVSIGQGFYNEQFFGPGTRLTVL.

This clonotype has ten or more counts. The gene calls are TRBV27 and TRBJ2-1; possibly TRBD2 for D (7 bases). The V gene lost 3 bases and the J gene lost 7 bases, with 16 bases spanning the gap. The CDR3 covers 15 residues. Germline CDR1 and CDR2: MNHEY and SMNVEV (reference sequence). This chain's CDR3 is CASSFIGGRGNEQFF. CDR3 nucleotide sequence: TGTGCCAGCAGTTTCATCGGGGGGCGAGGGAATGAGCAGTTCTTC.

This clonotype has more than one count but fewer than ten. The chain joins TRBV25-1 to TRBJ2-1; D assignment may be TRBD1 or TRBD2 (5 bases each). The germline CDR1 and CDR2 sequences are MGHDK and SYGVNS. The V and J ends lost 8 bases and 12 bases respectively, with 14 bases between them. The CDR3 is made up of 11 amino acids. The CDR3 reads CASPGLVGQFF. In nucleotides, the CDR3 is TGTGCCAGCCCGGGGCTGGTTGGGCAGTTCTTC.

This clonotype was found a few times. CDR3 coding DNA: TGTGCCAGCAGCTTATTTGGGGGAGGCACCGGGGAGCTGTTTTTT. This gives the protein CASSLFGGGTGELFF. The chain links TRBV7-8 to TRBJ2-2, with D tentatively TRBD2 (6 bases). Trimming pared 2 bases from V and 4 bases from J, leaving 11 bases between. The CDR3 length is 15 residues. CDR1 and CDR2 from the germline V gene are SGHVS and FQNEAQ.

This clonotype was picked up many times. The chain employs TRBV27 and TRBJ2-2, with 9 bases that match TRBD1. This CDR3 spans 17 amino acids. CDR1 MNHEY and CDR2 SMNVEV come from the germline V gene (reference sequence). V lost 2 bases, J lost 8 bases, and 12 bases stayed unmatched. CDR3 amino acids: CASSLGYRTGALGELFF. Here the CDR3 DNA reads TGTGCCAGCAGTTTAGGTTACAGGACAGGGGCCCTTGGGGAGCTGTTTTTT.

A few counts support this clonotype. The chain has TRBV6-1 and TRBJ2-2; 8 bases line up with TRBD2. V lost 7 bases and J lost 3; bases outside the gene matches: 13. The CDR3 covers 17 residues. Germline-derived CDR1 and CDR2 are MNHNS and SASEGT. The CDR3 loop reads CASTEGGLAGYTGELFF. The CDR3 nucleotides read TGTGCCAGCACCGAGGGTGGGCTAGCGGGCTACACCGGGGAGCTGTTTTTT.

This clonotype was observed many times. This could be a read error, since a much larger clone is one nucleotide away. This rearrangement joins TRBV11-3 to TRBJ2-2; D call uncertain. Trimming stripped 0 bases from V and 5 bases from J, with 1 base between. The CDR3 consists of 12 residues. The germline gives CDR1 SGHNT, CDR2 YENEEA. Here the CDR3 DNA reads TGTGCCAGCAGCTTAGAGACCGGGGAGCTGTTTTTT. Its translation is CASSLETGELFF.

This clonotype has more than one count but fewer than ten. The chain recombines TRBV9 with TRBJ2-7; the D is unclear. Trimming removed 6 bases from V and 3 bases from J, with 19 bases in between. Germline V gene sequence: CDR1 SGDLS, CDR2 YYNGEE. The CDR3 sequence is 15 residues long. The CDR3, as DNA: TGTGCCAGCACCCCTGAAGGGTCCCCCTACTACGAGCAGTACTTC. This translates into CASTPEGSPYYEQYF.

This clonotype has ten or more counts. The V call is TRBV11-1, the J call TRBJ2-5; 13 bases line up with TRBD2. The CDR3 loop spans 16 amino acids. Losses at the gene ends were 5 bases for V and 6 bases for J; bases not matched to a gene: 9. Germline V gene lookup returns CDR1 SGHAT and CDR2 FQDESV (reference sequence). The CDR3 DNA is TGTGCCAGCAGCCCCCGGACTAGCGGGAGCCGGAAGACCCAGTACTTC. Its translation: CASSPRTSGSRKTQYF.

V gene TRBV27 combines with J gene TRBJ1-6, with D maybe TRBD1 (5 bases). Germline assignment: CDR1 MNHEY and CDR2 SMNVEV (reference sequence). Trimming pared 3 bases from V and 0 bases from J, leaving 6 bases between. There are 15 residues in the CDR3. The CDR3: CASSFRVSYNSPLHF. CDR3 DNA sequence: TGTGCCAGCAGTTTCAGGGTCTCCTATAATTCACCCCTCCACTTT.

This clonotype occurred a few times. The V call is TRBV11-2, the J call TRBJ1-2; 7 nucleotides match TRBD1. V lost 6 bases, J lost 4 bases, and 8 bases stayed unmatched. This CDR3 region has 14 residues. The germline V gene has CDR1 SGHAT and CDR2 FQNNGV. The CDR3 sequence: CASRTTGNSYGYTF. In DNA, the CDR3 is TGTGCCAGCAGAACGACAGGGAATAGCTATGGCTACACCTTC.

This clonotype turned up a few times. The chain employs TRBV20-1 and TRBJ2-7; 8 nucleotides align to TRBD2. V lost 0 bases and J lost 2; bases outside the gene matches: 6. CDR3 length equals 15 residues. Germline CDR1 is DFQATT and CDR2 is SNEGSKA (reference sequence). This chain's CDR3 is CSARDYLAGPYEQYF. In DNA form, the CDR3 reads TGCAGTGCTAGAGATTATCTAGCGGGCCCCTACGAGCAGTACTTC.

The chain carries TRBV28 and TRBJ2-7, with TRBD2 identical over 12 bases. Germline assignment: CDR1 MDHEN and CDR2 SYDVKM. J gave up 7 bases and V 5 bases, and 15 bases lay outside the gene matches. The CDR3 has 17 amino acids. CDR3 residues: CASSALPETSGGYEQYF. The CDR3 nucleotides are TGTGCCAGCAGTGCCCTCCCTGAGACTAGCGGGGGTTATGAGCAGTACTTC.

As concerns this clonotype: Just one base apart from a much larger clone, this may be a read error. The rearrangement links TRBV5-5 to TRBJ2-7; D is unclear. Trimming shortened V by 0 bases and J by 2 bases, and 6 bases separated the two germline ends. Germline CDR1 is SGHKS and CDR2 is YYEKEE (reference sequence). The CDR3 is made up of 13 amino acids. The CDR3 loop is CASSLVAAYEQYF. In DNA, the CDR3 is TGTGCCAGCAGCTTGGTGGCAGCCTACGAGCAGTACTTC.

This clonotype showed up many times. The chain joins TRBV30 to TRBJ1-4, with a weak D call TRBD1 (6 bases). The CDR3 is 14 amino acids. CDR1 and CDR2 from the germline V gene are GTSNPN and SVGIG (reference sequence). With 3 bases removed from V and 4 bases from J, the gap between germline ends came to 12 bases. CDR3 DNA: TGTGCCTGGAGAAGACAGGTGAATAATGAAAAACTGTTTTTT. Amino acids: CAWRRQVNNEKLFF.

This clonotype was recorded at least ten times. The chain recombines TRBV28 with TRBJ1-5; D is perhaps TRBD1 (5 bases). V was pared by 7 bases and J by 4 bases, with 14 bases between. There are 14 residues in the CDR3. Germline values: CDR1 MDHEN, CDR2 SYDVKM. This chain's CDR3 is CASISRAGNQPQHF. As DNA, the CDR3 is TGTGCCAGCATTTCCAGGGCGGGAAATCAGCCCCAGCATTTT.

This clonotype has a count of ten or more. The V gene is TRBV3-1, the J gene TRBJ2-7; D is unresolved. Germline lookup yields CDR1 LGHDT and CDR2 YNNKEL (reference sequence). This CDR3 is 14 amino acids long. V lost 1 base and J 0 bases, leaving 7 bases between the germline ends. CDR3 in amino acids: CASSQGFSSYEQYF. CDR3 coding DNA: TGTGCCAGCAGCCAAGGGTTTAGCTCCTACGAGCAGTACTTC.

This clonotype was recorded a few times. The V and J genes are TRBV20-1 and TRBJ1-5; D is unclear. Germline V gene sequence: CDR1 DFQATT, CDR2 SNEGSKA (reference sequence). CDR3 length equals 14 residues. The V and J ends lost 0 bases and 5 bases respectively, with 11 bases between them. The CDR3 region has the DNA TGCAGTGCTAGAGATTTTGCCGGGTATCAGCCCCAGCATTTT. Protein: CSARDFAGYQPQHF.

This clonotype was seen repeatedly, ten times or more. The rearrangement joins TRBV2 to TRBJ2-3; 8 positions agree with TRBD2. The trim removed 8 bases at V and 2 bases at J, leaving 6 bases unmatched. This CDR3 region has 14 residues. Germline-derived CDR1 and CDR2 are SNHLY and FYNNEI. CDR3 residues: CASSAGGFTDTQYF. The CDR3 region has the DNA TGTGCCAGCTCGGCGGGAGGTTTCACAGATACGCAGTATTTT.

This clonotype was recorded at least ten times. The CDR3 sequence is CASSLEAGAAGELFF. CDR3 bases: TGTGCCAGCAGCTTAGAGGCGGGAGCTGCCGGGGAGCTGTTTTTT. The rearrangement links TRBV11-2 to TRBJ2-2; 7 bases line up with TRBD2. The germline V gene encodes CDR1 SGHAT and CDR2 FQNNGV. The trim removed 0 bases at V and 6 bases at J, leaving 4 bases unmatched. The CDR3 loop spans 15 amino acids.

The chain combines TRBV7-9 with TRBJ2-1; no clear D gene. V lost 4 bases and J lost 8, with 6 bases in between. Germline CDR1 is SEHNR and CDR2 is FQNEAQ (reference sequence). The CDR3 totals 11 residues. The CDR3 region is CASSSTDEQFF. The CDR3 bases are TGTGCCAGCAGCTCCACCGATGAGCAGTTCTTC.

This clonotype was counted many times. The chain employs TRBV12-3 or TRBV12-4 and TRBJ2-1; 7 nucleotides align to TRBD1. Trimming cost V 6 bases and J 0 bases; bases outside gene matches: 5. This CDR3 has 15 residues. CDR3 residues: CASRGTADSYNEQFF. Here the CDR3 DNA reads TGTGCCAGCAGGGGGACAGCCGACTCCTACAATGAGCAGTTCTTC.

This clonotype came up a few times. V usage is TRBV20-1 and J usage is TRBJ1-5; D not certain. V shed 4 bases and J shed 0 bases, with 10 bases lying between them. CDR1 DFQATT and CDR2 SNEGSKA come from the germline V gene (reference sequence). This CDR3 region has 14 residues. CDR3 nucleotide sequence: TGCAGTGCTAAGGGCAGCTATAGCAATCAGCCCCAGCATTTT. Protein sequence: CSAKGSYSNQPQHF.